These 13 T cell receptor beta chains came from one sample sequenced in a study of blood T cell repertoires in COVID-19. The table came from immunoSEQ multiplex PCR; TCRdb's copy has only in-frame clones and leaves some out. Of fewer than 350,000 clones in the sample, 80% to 90% are singletons; the top ten hold under 2.5%. Sequencing was carried out using PBMCs or T cells enriched from blood (not recorded which). These receptors were obtained from a man aged 25-40 years who had recovered from COVID-19.

The gene calls are TRBV10-3 and TRBJ2-3; 10 bases map to TRBD2. Germline V gives CDR1 ENHRY, CDR2 SYGVKD. The V segment lost 4 bases and the J segment 0 bases; nucleotides outside the gene matches: 4. The CDR3 spans 16 residues. The CDR3 sequence: CAISGPSGGSTDTQYF. CDR3 DNA: TGTGCCATCAGTGGCCCTAGCGGGGGAAGCACAGATACGCAGTATTTT.

V usage is TRBV18 and J usage is TRBJ2-1; D possibly corresponds to TRBD1 (5 bases). CDR3 size: 14 residues. The germline CDR1 and CDR2 sequences are KGHSH and LQKENI. Between the trimmed V and J ends, which lost 2 bases and 7 bases, there was a span of 12 bases. The CDR3 DNA reads as TGTGCCAGCTCACCATCAAGGGGTTCTAATGAGCAGTTCTTC. Its protein is CASSPSRGSNEQFF.

This rearrangement joins TRBV7-2 to TRBJ2-7; TRBD1 matches 7 bases. The CDR3 has 13 amino acids. J was trimmed by 4 bases and V by 5 bases; bases with no gene match: 5. The germline CDR1 and CDR2 sequences are SGHTA and FQGNSA. Here the CDR3 DNA reads TGTGCCAGCAGCCTCAAGACAGGGTACGAGCAGTACTTC. As protein: CASSLKTGYEQYF.

This clone has just a few counts. The chain is built from TRBV5-4 and TRBJ2-7; D might be TRBD1 (5 bases). The V gene lost 4 bases and the J gene lost 4 bases, with 12 bases spanning the gap. This CDR3 contains 13 residues. Germline CDR1 is SGHNT and CDR2 is YYREEE (reference sequence). The CDR3 sequence: CASSRDRDYEQYF. The DNA of the CDR3 is TGTGCCAGCAGCCGCGACAGAGATTACGAGCAGTACTTC.

The chain links TRBV5-6 to TRBJ2-7, with D maybe TRBD1 (6 bases). This CDR3 has 14 amino acids. The V gene lost 4 bases and the J gene lost 4 bases, with 15 bases spanning the gap. Germline CDR1 is SGHDT and CDR2 is YYEEEE. DNA for the CDR3: TGTGCCAGCAGCCCACAGGGTAGTGATTACGAGCAGTACTTC. Translating it yields CASSPQGSDYEQYF.

V usage is TRBV2 and J usage is TRBJ1-3; D perhaps matches TRBD1 (6 bases). This CDR3 comprises 12 residues. Germline lookup yields CDR1 SNHLY and CDR2 FYNNEI. V gave up 7 bases and J gave up 4 bases, with 8 bases separating them. CDR3 DNA: TGTGCCAGCACCGACAGGGGAAACACCATATATTTT. Protein sequence: CASTDRGNTIYF.

The rearrangement links TRBV14 to TRBJ2-2, with D perhaps matching TRBD1 (6 bases). The V gene's germline CDR1 is SGHDN and CDR2 FVKESK. Between the trimmed V and J ends, which lost 6 bases and 3 bases, there was a span of 14 bases. CDR3 length equals 15 residues. The DNA for the CDR3 is TGTGCCAGCAGACCACAGGGTGGGGACACCGGGGAGCTGTTTTTT. Its translation is CASRPQGGDTGELFF.

The chain combines TRBV6-5 with TRBJ2-7, with 11 bases fitting TRBD1. In germline, CDR1 is MNHEY, CDR2 SVGAGI. The length of the CDR3 is 12 residues. The trim removed 4 bases at V and 12 bases at J, leaving 5 bases unmatched. The CDR3 bases are TGTGCCAGCAGTTTGGGACAGGGGGGGTGGTACTTC. It is translated as CASSLGQGGWYF.

This chain connects TRBV7-9 to TRBJ2-3; 8 nucleotides agree with TRBD1. CDR1 is SEHNR and CDR2 is FQNEAQ in the germline V gene (reference sequence). Losses at the gene ends were 3 bases for V and 6 bases for J; bases not matched to a gene: 8. The CDR3 has 15 residues. The CDR3 region is CASSFYQGAADTQYF. CDR3 nucleotides: TGTGCCAGCAGCTTTTATCAGGGGGCCGCGGATACGCAGTATTTT.

The chain joins TRBV5-1 to TRBJ2-2, with TRBD1 matching over 8 bases. The V and J ends lost 4 bases and 0 bases, in that order; junction bases with no gene match: 2. This CDR3 has 15 residues. Germline V CDR1 and CDR2: SGHRS, YFSETQ. In DNA form, the CDR3 reads TGCGCCAGCAGCGGGACAGGTTCGAACACCGGGGAGCTGTTTTTT. Residues: CASSGTGSNTGELFF.

This chain uses TRBV10-2 with TRBJ1-2; TRBD1 is a possible D gene (6 bases). CDR1 and CDR2 from the germline V gene are WSHSY and SAAADI. V was pared by 3 bases and J by 4 bases, with 9 bases between. The CDR3 spans 13 residues. Here the CDR3 reads CASSDRGFYGYTF. The CDR3 DNA is TGCGCCAGCAGTGACAGGGGCTTCTATGGCTACACCTTC.

V gene TRBV12-3 or TRBV12-4 combines with J gene TRBJ1-5; D is unresolved. The CDR3 sequence is 10 residues long. Trimming took off 8 bases at V and 4 bases at J, with 3 bases between the two ends. The CDR3, as DNA: TGTGCCAGCTCTAATCAGCCCCAGCATTTT. This encodes CASSNQPQHF.

A few counts support this clone. The chain uses TRBV2 and TRBJ1-2; possibly TRBD1 for D (6 bases). This CDR3 has 13 residues. The germline V gene encodes CDR1 SNHLY and CDR2 FYNNEI. V lost 10 bases and J 5 bases, leaving 17 bases between the germline ends. In DNA, the CDR3 is TGTGCCATTCGGGACACTCTGGCTTATGGCTACACCTTC. This encodes CAIRDTLAYGYTF.